This T cell receptor (beta chain) was retrieved from a study of T cells in localized non-small cell lung cancer. General study findings and limits: A single tumor region was sequenced, leaving heterogeneity possible.

This clone is classed as medium-sized. Its antigen is currently unknown. The repertoire was sequenced with immunoSEQ multiplex PCR; TCRdb's copy has only in-frame clones and lacks some. The sample holds fewer than 2,500 clones, approximately 40% seen once. V lost 5 bases and J lost 4; bases outside the gene matches: 8. Germline lookup yields CDR1 SGHNT and CDR2 YENEEA. This CDR3 has 14 amino acids. The sequenced sample was lung tumor tissue, obtained before any cancer treatment. The chain joins TRBV11-3 to TRBJ2-7; 7 nucleotides match TRBD2. This receptor was obtained from a male donor aged 60 or older with stage II squamous cell lung carcinoma. CDR3 nucleotide sequence: TGTGCCAGCAGCCCCGGGGGGTCTGGTTACGAGCAGTACTTC. Translation gives CASSPGGSGYEQYF.